The sequence of this TCR beta chain was determined in a study of control samples from healthy donors and cancer patients. Losses at the gene ends were 5 bases for V and 0 bases for J; bases not matched to a gene: 4. CDR3 length equals 15 residues. Germline assignment: CDR1 LNHNV and CDR2 YYDKDF (reference sequence). Sequencing was performed with immunoSEQ multiplex PCR; in TCRdb, only in-frame clones are kept and a portion is missing. The sample carries some 13,000 clones, over 70% recorded once. The material sequenced was formalin-fixed, paraffin-embedded tissue. The sequence was obtained from a male donor with melanoma. The rearrangement uses TRBV15 and TRBJ2-3; 8 bases are shared with TRBD1. As DNA, the CDR3 is TGTGCCACCAGCGGCGGACAGGGAAGCACAGATACGCAGTATTTT. Amino acids: CATSGGQGSTDTQYF.